The present entry profiles one T cell receptor (beta chain) with its context. The protocol was immunoSEQ multiplex PCR, while the TCRdb copy is restricted to in-frame clones and leaves out a portion. The sample has around 100,000 clones; around four fifths are singletons. This record comes from a study of T cell clones after liver transplantation. Between the trimmed V and J ends, which lost 8 bases and 3 bases, there was a span of 17 bases. The CDR3 has 15 amino acids. Germline V gene data show CDR1 as MDHEN and CDR2 as SYDVKM. The V and J genes are TRBV28 and TRBJ2-1; either TRBD1 or TRBD2 may fit D (6 bases each). The sequence was collected from a human patient who received a liver transplant. The graft donor may be the source of some T cells. Material: CD4+ T cells from blood, obtained approximately 43 months after liver transplant. In nucleotides, the CDR3 is TGTGCCAGCCCTCCCGGGGGCGGGCGCTACAATGAGCAGTTCTTC. This sequence encodes CASPPGGGRYNEQFF.